A selection of T cell receptor beta chains follows, all from one sample in a study of naive and memory T cell subsets. TCRdb itself ran the 5' RACE reads through MiXCR, one entry per CDR3 protein. The table includes tens of thousands of distinct CDR3 sequences, 6.5% to 8.5% detected once. The source of these receptors is a female donor in good health. The CDR3 runs from the conserved cysteine through the conserved F or W. A D gene is named only where the DNA matches it firmly. Clone size is not always given. Where it is, it says once, few, many or a class for expanded clones.

-	TRBV9	many	TRBJ2-2	CASSVSGGELFF	TGTGCCAGCAGCGTGTCGGGGGGGGAGCTGTTTTTT
-	TRBV29-1	many	TRBJ1-5	CSVLTGYSNQPQHF	TGCAGCGTACTGACGGGATATAGCAATCAGCCCCAGCATTTT
TRBD1	TRBV7-2	many	TRBJ2-7	CASSTISTGTGKGEQYF	TGTGCCAGCAGCACCATCTCCACCGGGACAGGGAAGGGAGAGCAGTACTTC
TRBD1	TRBV29-1	many	TRBJ1-2	CSVGGVAGGGGYTF	TGCAGCGTTGGTGGAGTAGCAGGGGGCGGAGGCTACACCTTC
-	TRBV19	many	TRBJ1-6	CASSPDSVYSPLHF	TGTGCCAGTAGTCCGGACAGCGTTTATTCACCCCTCCACTTT
TRBD1	TRBV12-3/TRBV12-4	-	TRBJ1-5	CASSLSGTDNQSQHF	TGTGCCAGCAGTTTATCCGGGACAGACAATCAGTCCCAGCATTTT
-	TRBV5-6	many	TRBJ2-5	CASSLPPPEVQETQYF	TGTGCCAGCAGCTTACCCCCGCCTGAAGTACAAGAGACCCAGTACTTC
TRBD2	TRBV28	few	TRBJ2-3	CASSSPYPTIAGVITDTQYF	TGTGCCAGCAGTTCCCCGTACCCTACGATAGCGGGGGTGATCACAGATACGCAGTATTTT
-	TRBV15	-	TRBJ2-7	CATSRDKGGYEQYF	TGTGCCACCAGCAGAGATAAGGGTGGCTACGAGCAGTACTTC
TRBD2	TRBV6-6	many	TRBJ2-2	CASTHSGKNTGELFF	TGTGCCAGCACTCATAGCGGGAAAAACACCGGGGAGCTGTTTTTT
-	TRBV6-2/TRBV6-3	many	TRBJ2-2	CASRPTGSVNTGELFF	TGTGCCAGCAGGCCTACAGGTTCGGTAAACACCGGGGAGCTGTTTTTT
-	TRBV12-3/TRBV12-4	many	TRBJ1-2	CASTLGIVEGYGYTF	TGTGCCAGCACCCTGGGCATTGTTGAGGGCTATGGCTACACCTTC
-	TRBV5-5	many	TRBJ1-2	CASSLGTAYGYTF	TGTGCCAGCAGCTTGGGGACAGCCTATGGCTACACCTTC
-	TRBV20-1	few	TRBJ2-3	CSARRGARGDTQYF	TGCAGTGCTAGACGGGGCGCACGGGGAGATACGCAGTATTTT
-	TRBV20-1	few	TRBJ1-1	CSARHQNMNTEAFF	TGCAGTGCCAGACACCAGAACATGAACACTGAAGCTTTCTTT
TRBD1	TRBV29-1	many	TRBJ2-5	CSAQDRGRWETQYF	TGCAGCGCCCAGGACAGGGGAAGATGGGAGACCCAGTACTTC
-	TRBV29-1	many	TRBJ1-1	CSVEGRQNTEAFF	TGCAGCGTTGAAGGTCGGCAGAACACTGAAGCTTTCTTT
-	TRBV29-1	few	TRBJ2-4	CSVRTEINIQYF	TGCAGCGTTCGGACAGAGATAAACATTCAGTACTTC
TRBD1	TRBV6-2/TRBV6-3	many	TRBJ2-7	CATDQGATYEQYF	TGTGCCACGGACCAGGGGGCGACCTACGAGCAGTACTTC
TRBD1	TRBV7-9	many	TRBJ1-3	CASSLDRGPGNTIYF	TGTGCCAGCAGCTTAGACAGGGGGCCTGGAAACACCATATATTTT
-	TRBV29-1	few	TRBJ2-1	CSVDTANSYNEQFF	TGCAGCGTTGACACCGCTAACTCCTACAATGAGCAGTTCTTC
-	TRBV12-3/TRBV12-4	many	TRBJ1-5	CASSFAGQPQHF	TGTGCCAGCAGTTTCGCAGGCCAGCCCCAGCATTTT